These 26 T cell receptor beta chains were all obtained from the same sample, sequenced in a study of blood T cell repertoires in COVID-19. The protocol was immunoSEQ multiplex PCR, while the TCRdb copy is restricted to in-frame clones and leaves out a portion. The data contain about 200,000 clones, roughly 85% of them singletons. The sample was PBMCs or T cells enriched from blood (not recorded which). These receptors all come from a woman aged 40 to 55 with acute COVID-19.

This clone was recorded a few times. This sequence joins TRBV6-5 and TRBJ1-2; no clear D gene. The germline V and J ends were trimmed by 0 bases and 5 bases, with 7 bases remaining between them. The germline CDR1 and CDR2 sequences are MNHEY and SVGAGI. The CDR3 consists of 13 residues. The CDR3 coding sequence is TGTGCCAGCAGTTACTCAGAGAGATATGGCTACACCTTC. The encoded protein is CASSYSERYGYTF.

This chain links TRBV27 with TRBJ2-7, with D possibly matching TRBD1 (5 bases). The CDR3 length is 13 residues. Trimming stripped 3 bases from V and 2 bases from J, with 8 bases between. The germline V gene encodes CDR1 MNHEY and CDR2 SMNVEV (reference sequence). CDR3 region: CASSLGRAYEQYF. For the CDR3, the DNA is TGTGCCAGCAGTTTGGGCAGGGCCTACGAGCAGTACTTC.

This clone turned up a few times. The gene calls are TRBV6-1 and TRBJ1-3, with D unresolved. V dropped 0 bases and J dropped 0 bases, with 9 bases sitting between them. The V gene's germline CDR1 is MNHNS and CDR2 SASEGT. CDR3 length equals 16 residues. DNA for the CDR3: TGTGCCAGCAGTGAAGCGGCCAGAGGCTCTGGAAACACCATATATTTT. Its protein is CASSEAARGSGNTIYF.

The rearrangement joins TRBV27 to TRBJ1-2, with a weak D call TRBD1 (5 bases). V was trimmed by 5 bases and J by 4 bases, leaving 11 bases between them. The CDR3 is made up of 13 amino acids. CDR1 and CDR2 from the germline V gene are MNHEY and SMNVEV (reference sequence). CDR3 sequence reads: CASSTQVGYGYTF. CDR3 in DNA: TGTGCCAGCAGTACACAGGTTGGCTATGGCTACACCTTC.

The rearrangement joins TRBV5-6 to TRBJ1-5, with D hard to call. The CDR3 contains 17 residues. V lost 2 bases to trimming and J lost 1 base, with 16 bases between them. From germline, CDR1 is SGHDT and CDR2 YYEEEE. As DNA, the CDR3 is TGTGCCAGCAGCTTCAGATTCGGTGCGGGAAGCAATCAGCCCCAGCATTTT. Encoded protein: CASSFRFGAGSNQPQHF.

The chain links TRBV6-5 to TRBJ1-2; D possibly corresponds to TRBD1 (6 bases). Germline CDR1 MNHEY, CDR2 SVGAGI. This CDR3 has 12 amino acids. The V end was cut by 10 bases, the J end by 2 bases, with 11 bases between. CDR3 amino acids: CATIQGNYGYTF. The CDR3 bases are TGTGCCACTATACAGGGAAACTATGGCTACACCTTC.

This chain joins TRBV28 and TRBJ1-5; TRBD1 agrees at 9 bases. V lost 7 bases and J lost 3; bases outside the gene matches: 4. CDR3 size: 14 residues. Germline V gene lookup returns CDR1 MDHEN and CDR2 SYDVKM. CDR3: CASIGTGNNQPQHF. The CDR3 DNA follows: TGTGCCAGCATTGGGACAGGGAACAATCAGCCCCAGCATTTT.

V and J are TRBV29-1 and TRBJ1-2; D unclear. The length of the CDR3 is 13 residues. Trimming left V 3 bases short and J 2 bases short, with 10 bases between. In germline, CDR1 is SQVTM, CDR2 ANQGSEA. The CDR3 is CSVESRRNYGYTF. The CDR3 DNA reads as TGCAGCGTTGAGAGTCGAAGAAACTATGGCTACACCTTC.

The chain carries TRBV19 and TRBJ1-4; 8 bases map to TRBD1. Per germline, CDR1 LNHDA and CDR2 SQIVND (reference sequence). Trimming removed 5 bases from V and 5 bases from J; junction bases left unmatched: 4. This CDR3 is 14 amino acids long. CDR3 nucleotides: TGTGCCAGTAGTCCCGGGACAGGAAATGAAAAACTGTTTTTT. Protein product: CASSPGTGNEKLFF.

The rearrangement links TRBV27 to TRBJ2-1, with TRBD2 identical over 9 bases. Per the germline V gene, CDR1 is MNHEY and CDR2 is SMNVEV (reference sequence). The CDR3 has 15 residues. J gave up 3 bases and V 6 bases, and 6 bases lay outside the gene matches. The CDR3 sequence: CASSTGTSSYNEQFF. The CDR3 nucleotides are TGTGCCAGCAGCACCGGGACTAGCAGCTACAATGAGCAGTTCTTC.

The chain combines TRBV19 with TRBJ2-2, with 8 bases identical to TRBD2. Germline CDR1 and CDR2: LNHDA and SQIVND (reference sequence). Germline trimming cut 6 bases from V and 5 bases from J; bases unmatched to any gene: 5. The CDR3 contains 14 residues. In nucleotides, the CDR3 is TGTGCCAGTAGCCGAGCGGGAGTTACCGGGGAGCTGTTTTTT. Its protein product is CASSRAGVTGELFF.

This rearrangement joins TRBV5-4 to TRBJ2-1; 12 bases align to TRBD2. Looked up from germline, CDR1 is SGHNT and CDR2 is YYREEE (reference sequence). J lost 6 bases, V lost 2 bases, and 3 bases had no gene match. The CDR3 spans 15 residues. This CDR3 is CASSFLAGGPNEQFF. For the CDR3, the DNA is TGTGCCAGCAGCTTCCTAGCGGGAGGGCCCAATGAGCAGTTCTTC.

V gene TRBV27 combines with J gene TRBJ2-1; tentatively, D is TRBD2 (5 bases). Germline V gene lookup returns CDR1 MNHEY and CDR2 SMNVEV (reference sequence). V lost 10 bases and J lost 7, with 11 bases in between. The CDR3 is made up of 11 amino acids. As DNA, the CDR3 is TGTGCCATGGGCCGCGGGAATGAGCAGTTCTTC. Amino acids: CAMGRGNEQFF.

The CDR3 loop is CASSTVRTGGTDPPADTQYF. In DNA, the CDR3 is TGTGCCAGCAGTACCGTTAGGACAGGGGGGACGGATCCGCCCGCAGATACGCAGTATTTT. J is TRBJ2-3 and V is TRBV27, with TRBD1 identical over 10 bases. V shed 5 bases, J shed 4 bases, and the junction held 21 bases outside the gene matches. The CDR3 totals 20 residues. Germline V gene lookup returns CDR1 MNHEY and CDR2 SMNVEV (reference sequence).

This chain joins TRBV28 and TRBJ1-5; D not certain. Trimming cost V 7 bases and J 4 bases, with 17 bases left between them. Germline V CDR1 and CDR2: MDHEN, SYDVKM. The CDR3 is 15 amino acids. The CDR3 nucleotides are TGTGCCAGCATTACCTGGGCAGAGGGAAATCAGCCCCAGCATTTT. It codes for CASITWAEGNQPQHF.

This clone has only one observation. The chain couples TRBV7-2 to TRBJ2-3; D ambiguous. This CDR3 is built from 16 residues. Per the germline V gene, CDR1 is SGHTA and CDR2 is FQGNSA. V was pared by 3 bases and J by 4 bases, with 17 bases between. In DNA, the CDR3 is TGTGCCAGCAGCTTTAGACACTCTTCCCCCCCAGATACGCAGTATTTT. It translates to CASSFRHSSPPDTQYF.

The chain is built from TRBV7-2 and TRBJ1-3; 9 positions match TRBD1. Germline CDR1 SGHTA, CDR2 FQGNSA. V was pared by 4 bases and J by 4 bases, with 8 bases of the junction left unmatched. CDR3 size: 16 residues. CDR3 amino acids: CASSSESGTGGNTIYF. CDR3 DNA: TGTGCCAGCAGCTCCGAGTCCGGGACAGGGGGAAACACCATATATTTT.

The chain carries TRBV12-5 and TRBJ1-3; D is ambiguous. V was pared by 6 bases and J by 0 bases, with 9 bases between. The CDR3 is 14 amino acids. CDR1 and CDR2 from the germline V gene are LGHNT and FRNRAP. CDR3 in DNA: TGTGCTAGTGGGACATCTGCCTCTGGAAACACCATATATTTT. Its protein is CASGTSASGNTIYF.

This chain uses TRBV27 with TRBJ2-2; D unclear. The length of the CDR3 is 14 residues. CDR1 and CDR2 from the germline V gene are MNHEY and SMNVEV (reference sequence). Trimming shortened V by 5 bases and J by 4 bases, and 11 bases separated the two germline ends. The CDR3, as DNA: TGTGCCAGCAGTGGCGGAATCAGCACCGGGGAGCTGTTTTTT. It encodes CASSGGISTGELFF.

The rearrangement uses TRBV19 and TRBJ1-2, with TRBD1 identical over 7 bases. This CDR3 contains 13 residues. CDR1 is LNHDA and CDR2 is SQIVND in the germline V gene (reference sequence). The V gene end was trimmed by 4 bases and the J gene end by 4 bases; junction bases not matched to a gene: 3. CDR3 sequence (DNA): TGTGCCAGTAGTAAGGACAGGCCCTATGGCTACACCTTC. Protein: CASSKDRPYGYTF.

The V gene is TRBV6-5, the J gene TRBJ2-2; 9 bases match TRBD2. The germline V gene encodes CDR1 MNHEY and CDR2 SVGAGI. CDR3 length equals 15 residues. J was trimmed by 4 bases and V by 7 bases; bases with no gene match: 7. The CDR3 region is CASILAGVGTGELFF. The CDR3 nucleotides read TGTGCCAGCATCTTAGCGGGAGTGGGCACCGGGGAGCTGTTTTTT.

V is TRBV28 and J is TRBJ2-1; D perhaps matches TRBD2 (5 bases). Per germline, CDR1 MDHEN and CDR2 SYDVKM. The V and J ends lost 4 bases and 10 bases respectively, with 17 bases between them. The CDR3 is 14 residues long. CDR3 sequence (DNA): TGTGCCAGCAGTTCTCCTGGACTCCCGGCAGAGCAGTTCTTC. This codes for CASSSPGLPAEQFF.

J is TRBJ2-6 and V is TRBV28, with D possibly matching TRBD2 (5 bases). Germline values: CDR1 MDHEN, CDR2 SYDVKM. The CDR3 sequence is 16 residues long. With 4 bases removed from V and 0 bases from J, the gap between germline ends came to 10 bases. CDR3: CASSYGLSSGANVLTF. The CDR3, as DNA: TGTGCCAGCAGTTACGGACTTTCCTCTGGGGCCAACGTCCTGACTTTC.

This chain connects TRBV10-3 to TRBJ2-1, with 7 bases aligning to TRBD1. The CDR3 runs to 17 residues. The V gene end was trimmed by 2 bases and the J gene end by 12 bases; junction bases not matched to a gene: 19. Germline CDR1 reads ENHRY; CDR2 reads SYGVKD. CDR3 nucleotide sequence: TGTGCCATCAGTGAGGGGTTGCGACAGGGCAACCCGAGGGTGCAGTTCTTC. Protein: CAISEGLRQGNPRVQFF.

In this sample, this clone turned up a few times. The chain combines TRBV19 with TRBJ1-5; tentative D call: TRBD1 (6 bases). In germline, CDR1 is LNHDA, CDR2 SQIVND (reference sequence). The V end was cut by 10 bases, the J end by 4 bases, with 14 bases between. CDR3 length: 13 residues. CDR3 in DNA: TGTGCCACCCATGGGGGCTGGAATCAGCCCCAGCATTTT. Residues: CATHGGWNQPQHF.

The CDR3 here is CAWRRDRGPYEQYF. In DNA, the CDR3 is TGTGCCTGGAGAAGGGACAGGGGGCCGTACGAGCAGTACTTC. The chain uses TRBV30 and TRBJ2-7, with 12 bases lining up with TRBD1. Looked up from germline, CDR1 is GTSNPN and CDR2 is SVGIG (reference sequence). The V segment lost 3 bases and the J segment 4 bases; nucleotides outside the gene matches: 4. The CDR3 totals 14 residues.